A single sample gave rise to the 15 T cell receptor beta chains below, sequenced in a study of cytomegalovirus exposure and HLA in healthy donors. The PCR contained 60 Vbeta and 13 Jbeta primers. Repertoires were generated with immunoSEQ multiplex PCR, while TCRdb's copy carries only in-frame clones and drops some. Here the sample spans about 140,000 clones, more than 60% being singletons. The sample taken for sequencing was PBMCs. The source of these receptors is a female donor in good health and CMV-seronegative.

In its sample, this clone was seen once. This chain joins TRBV7-3 and TRBJ2-1, with D possibly matching TRBD2 (5 bases). This CDR3 comprises 13 residues. The V end lost 8 bases, the J end lost 6 bases, and 14 bases lay between the germline ends. Germline V gene data show CDR1 as SGHTA and CDR2 as FQGTGA. DNA of the CDR3: TGTGCCAGCGCGGACTCCTACGGCAATGAGCAGTTCTTC. Translated: CASADSYGNEQFF.

The chain recombines TRBV12-5 with TRBJ1-1; D is uncertain. The CDR3 is made up of 16 amino acids. Germline CDR1 reads LGHNT; CDR2 reads FRNRAP. The germline V and J ends were trimmed by 3 bases and 3 bases, with 17 bases remaining between them. The chain's CDR3 is CASGFLLSAADTEAFF. Here the CDR3 DNA reads TGTGCTAGTGGTTTCTTACTCTCCGCGGCGGACACTGAAGCTTTCTTT.

This chain connects TRBV18 to TRBJ1-2; 8 positions match TRBD1. Unmatched junction bases numbered 10, after V lost 0 bases and J lost 1 base. This CDR3 spans 18 amino acids. CDR1 and CDR2 from the germline V gene are KGHSH and LQKENI. The CDR3 sequence is CASSPPVSGGSINYGYTF. CDR3 sequence (DNA): TGTGCCAGCTCACCACCGGTGTCAGGGGGCAGCATTAACTATGGCTACACCTTC.

This chain joins TRBV7-3 and TRBJ2-1; possible D gene TRBD1, 5 bases. CDR3 length: 14 residues. The V and J ends lost 2 bases and 7 bases respectively, with 12 bases between them. Germline V gene sequence: CDR1 SGHTA, CDR2 FQGTGA. The CDR3 DNA reads as TGTGCCAGCAGCTTAGCAGGGATTGGTAATGAGCAGTTCTTC. Amino acid sequence: CASSLAGIGNEQFF.

The chain links TRBV27 to TRBJ1-2; 10 nucleotides match TRBD1. The length of the CDR3 is 16 residues. J lost 5 bases, V lost 4 bases, and 10 bases had no gene match. Per germline, CDR1 MNHEY and CDR2 SMNVEV (reference sequence). The CDR3 DNA reads as TGTGCCAGCAGTTCCTCCCGGACAGGGGGGAAATATGGCTACACCTTC. This codes for CASSSSRTGGKYGYTF.

V usage is TRBV5-5 and J usage is TRBJ2-3; 11 nucleotides agree with TRBD2. Unmatched junction bases numbered 6, after V lost 5 bases and J lost 1 base. The CDR3 covers 16 residues. Germline-derived CDR1 and CDR2 are SGHKS and YYEKEE (reference sequence). In DNA, the CDR3 is TGTGCCAGCAGTTTACTAGCGGGGGTACGCACAGATACGCAGTATTTT. As protein: CASSLLAGVRTDTQYF.

The J gene is TRBJ2-5, the V gene TRBV27; D gene unclear. The CDR3 length is 16 residues. Trimming pared 0 bases from V and 2 bases from J, leaving 13 bases between. Germline lookup yields CDR1 MNHEY and CDR2 SMNVEV (reference sequence). The CDR3 DNA reads as TGTGCCAGCAGTTTATCCTCCCTCGCGGTTCAAGAGACCCAGTACTTC. Amino acids: CASSLSSLAVQETQYF.

This clone was seen a few times. This chain links TRBV9 with TRBJ1-1; TRBD1 agrees at 9 bases. CDR1 is SGDLS and CDR2 is YYNGEE in the germline V gene. This CDR3 spans 20 amino acids. J lost 2 bases, V lost 2 bases, and 19 bases had no gene match. The chain's CDR3 is CASSVPLTGFGTGPNTEAFF. The CDR3 bases are TGTGCCAGCAGCGTCCCCCTCACCGGATTCGGGACAGGGCCCAACACTGAAGCTTTCTTT.

This clone was counted once. The chain links TRBV5-1 to TRBJ2-2; TRBD1 matches 8 bases. Trimming removed 4 bases from V and 2 bases from J; junction bases left unmatched: 4. Per germline, CDR1 SGHRS and CDR2 YFSETQ. There are 15 residues in the CDR3. CDR3 sequence: CASSPDRENTGELFF. The CDR3 DNA follows: TGCGCCAGCAGCCCGGACAGGGAAAACACCGGGGAGCTGTTTTTT. Looking up the rest from reference TRBV5-1 and TRBJ2-2 gives the full variable domain: KAGVTQTPRYLIKTRGQQVTLSCSPISGHRSVSWYQQTPGQGLQFLFEYFSETQRNKGNFPGRFSGRQFSNSRSEMNVSTLELGDSALYLCASSPDRENTGELFFGEGSRLTVL.

Concerning this clone: The same CDR3 can be traced to other DNA sequences in this sample. V gene TRBV5-1 combines with J gene TRBJ2-7; 7 bases map to TRBD1. Germline lookup yields CDR1 SGHRS and CDR2 YFSETQ. V lost 4 bases and J lost 3; bases outside the gene matches: 1. This CDR3 has 12 residues. DNA of the CDR3: TGCGCCAGCAGCCGGGACAGCTACGAGCAGTACTTC. Amino acids: CASSRDSYEQYF.

This clone showed up just a few times. The V call is TRBV6-6, the J call TRBJ2-5, with D uncertain. Germline values: CDR1 MNHNY, CDR2 SVGAGI (reference sequence). The CDR3 loop spans 14 amino acids. V lost 0 bases to trimming and J lost 2 bases, with 7 bases between them. The DNA of the CDR3 is TGTGCCAGCAGTTACTCGTTATATCAAGAGACCCAGTACTTC. Amino acids: CASSYSLYQETQYF.

The genes are TRBV6-1 and TRBJ1-1, with D possibly TRBD1 on 5 matching bases. The CDR3 has 13 residues. Germline V CDR1 and CDR2: MNHNS, SASEGT. V was cut by 4 bases and J by 1 base, with 7 bases left in between. CDR3 sequence (DNA): TGTGCCAGCAGTGGACAGAGGAACACTGAAGCTTTCTTT. It translates to CASSGQRNTEAFF.

This chain links TRBV6-5 with TRBJ1-4; no firm D call. Trimming took off 8 bases at V and 6 bases at J, with 10 bases between the two ends. The CDR3 has 12 residues. The germline CDR1 and CDR2 sequences are MNHEY and SVGAGI. CDR3 in DNA: TGTGCCAGCCACAGTATGGATGAAAAACTGTTTTTT. Protein sequence: CASHSMDEKLFF.

V is TRBV10-3 and J is TRBJ2-7; maybe TRBD1 (6 bases). The CDR3 contains 16 residues. Germline CDR1 is ENHRY and CDR2 is SYGVKD. V was pared by 11 bases and J by 0 bases, with 23 bases between. The CDR3 reads CAPWVEDSGTSYEQYF. CDR3 coding DNA: TGTGCCCCGTGGGTGGAGGACAGTGGGACCTCCTACGAGCAGTACTTC.

This chain joins TRBV5-4 and TRBJ1-4, with TRBD1 matching 8 bases. CDR3 length: 14 amino acids. Trimming cost V 4 bases and J 8 bases; bases outside gene matches: 7. Germline V gene data show CDR1 as SGHNT and CDR2 as YYREEE (reference sequence). The CDR3: CASSPGQGLEKLFF. CDR3 nucleotides: TGTGCCAGCAGCCCCGGACAGGGCTTGGAAAAACTGTTTTTT.